This entry is about one TCR beta chain. Antigen specificity is unknown. A read error is possible here, since a much larger clone lies one base away. The data derive from a study of post-analysis software for immune sequencing data. The study, taken as a whole, reports: TRBV segments more frequent in patients than in controls numbered five and included TRBV5-6, TRBV5-1 and TRBV20-1. When the samples were clustered directly with F measure, those that had been prepared in the same batch showed strong co-clustering.

Unique molecular identifiers were built into the TCR beta cDNA libraries. Each batch of about 0.95 to 10 million T cells produced 400,000 to 650,000 cDNA molecules. TCRdb passed the PCR reads through MiXCR, listing each CDR3 protein once. The repertoire holds fewer than 850,000 distinct CDR3 sequences, roughly 27% seen once, with around 0.6% in the top ten. Germline-derived CDR1 and CDR2 are LGHDT and YNNKEL (reference sequence). The CDR3 covers 14 residues. This rearrangement joins TRBV3-1 to TRBJ2-4; no definite D call. The J call may be mistaken, given a closer DNA end match to TRBJ2-7. The sequenced material came from blood. The origin of this receptor is a girl under 18 with multiple sclerosis. CDR3 nucleotide sequence: TGTGCCAGCAGCCAACGCCAAGCCATGGGCGAGCAGTACTTC. Translated: CASSQRQAMGEQYF.